The 8 T cell receptor beta chains below were found in one sample sequenced in a study of shared clonotypes between healthy human individuals. This table comes from immunoSEQ multiplex PCR, and its TCRdb copy is limited to in-frame clones, with some not included. The table has more than 2,000,000 clones, more than 80% seen once; the top ten hold roughly 0.15%. The material sequenced was naive CD4+ T cells sorted from blood. Subset: CD45RA+ positively selected. The origin of the receptors is a man between 18 and 35 years old in good health.

In this sample, this clone turned up a few times. This chain joins TRBV19 and TRBJ1-6; TRBD1 might be the D (5 bases). The V end lost 4 bases, the J end lost 9 bases, and 13 bases lay between the germline ends. The CDR3 has 14 residues. The germline gives CDR1 LNHDA, CDR2 SQIVND (reference sequence). This CDR3 is CASSTSGTSSPLHF. In nucleotides, the CDR3 is TGTGCCAGTAGTACCTCCGGGACGAGTTCACCCCTCCACTTT.

This clone came up once. The V and J genes are TRBV7-9 and TRBJ2-5; D gene uncertain. The V and J ends lost 3 bases and 2 bases respectively, with 16 bases between them. In germline, CDR1 is SEHNR, CDR2 FQNEAQ (reference sequence). This CDR3 contains 16 residues. In nucleotides, the CDR3 is TGTGCCAGCAGCTTGAGTCAATTTGGACGACAAGAGACCCAGTACTTC. Residues: CASSLSQFGRQETQYF.

The V and J genes are TRBV18 and TRBJ2-7; D is undetermined. V was cut by 6 bases and J by 2 bases, with 14 bases left in between. The CDR3 runs to 14 residues. Germline V gene data show CDR1 as KGHSH and CDR2 as LQKENI. Written as DNA, the CDR3 is TGTGCCAGCTCTGGTTCGTGGCAAGCCTACGAGCAGTACTTC. Its protein product is CASSGSWQAYEQYF.

This chain links TRBV14 with TRBJ1-2, with unresolved D. Germline V gene data show CDR1 as SGHDN and CDR2 as FVKESK. The CDR3 consists of 13 residues. V lost 1 base to trimming and J lost 8 bases, with 11 bases between them. CDR3 bases: TGTGCCAGCAGCCAAGGAGGCAGGACCGGCTACACCTTC. As protein: CASSQGGRTGYTF.

The chain recombines TRBV10-3 with TRBJ2-2; no clear D gene. Between the trimmed V and J ends, which lost 2 bases and 5 bases, there was a span of 9 bases. Germline assignment: CDR1 ENHRY and CDR2 SYGVKD. The CDR3 is 14 residues long. The CDR3 DNA reads as TGTGCCATCAGTGAGGGGTTAGGGACCGGGGAGCTGTTTTTT. Protein sequence: CAISEGLGTGELFF.

This clone has only one observation. The chain couples TRBV25-1 to TRBJ1-2; 10 bases line up with TRBD1. Germline CDR1 reads MGHDK; CDR2 reads SYGVNS. This CDR3 region has 14 residues. V lost 6 bases to trimming and J lost 7 bases; unmatched junction nucleotides: 8. CDR3 DNA sequence: TGTGCCAGCAGCCCCCGGGACAGGGGACGTGGCTACACCTTC. Its translation is CASSPRDRGRGYTF.

There are a few counts of this clone. This sequence joins TRBV25-1 and TRBJ1-2, with D perhaps TRBD1 (5 bases). CDR1 and CDR2 from the germline V gene are MGHDK and SYGVNS. V lost 7 bases and J 8 bases, leaving 11 bases between the germline ends. This CDR3 contains 11 residues. This CDR3 reads CASKGAPGYTF. The CDR3 DNA reads TGTGCCAGCAAAGGGGCGCCGGGCTACACCTTC.

The chain joins TRBV28 to TRBJ1-2, with D hard to call. The CDR3 extends over 12 amino acids. CDR1 MDHEN and CDR2 SYDVKM come from the germline V gene. With 5 bases removed from V and 8 bases from J, the gap between germline ends came to 12 bases. The CDR3 DNA sequence: TGTGCCAGCAGTCCCCCGGACCGGGGCTACACCTTC. This sequence encodes CASSPPDRGYTF.